The clone carrying this T cell receptor beta chain was observed at least ten times. Its antigen is not known. This specimen belongs to a study of blood T cells in healthy people across ages. Study-level information: There was about one barcoded beta molecule captured by template switching per two T cells.

For the second PCR, which ran for about 6 to 11 cycles, a sample-barcoded 5' primer and a J-beta primer mix were used. MiXCR was run by TCRdb on the 5' RACE reads, yielding one entry per CDR3 protein. The profile shows 1.5 million to 2 million distinct CDR3 sequences, roughly 28% of them singletons. Roughly 10 milliliters of peripheral blood were drawn from each donor. Isolated PBMCs totaled at least 6 million in each sample. Findings of the study overall: Researchers report that TCR beta diversity correlated strongly with naive T cell percentage.

CDR1 and CDR2 from the germline V gene are SGDLS and YYNGEE. V shed 1 base and J shed 5 bases, with 9 bases lying between them. CDR3 size: 13 residues. The specimen sequenced was blood. J is TRBJ1-2 and V is TRBV9, with D unresolved. The clonotype was recovered from a woman in her 30s in good health. Written as DNA, the CDR3 is TGTGCCAGCAGCGTAACAGAGAATTATGGCTACACCTTC. This gives the protein CASSVTENYGYTF.